The 29 T cell receptor beta chains in this list originate from one sample, sequenced in a study of human T cells and chemical hapten exposure. TCRdb re-called the RACE reads with MiXCR, one entry per CDR3 protein. In the table there are 350,000 or so distinct CDR3 sequences, approximately 6.3% of which are singletons. As to time point: patch test 1, 2 weeks after DPC sensitization. Treatment denoted: therapeutic diphenylcyclopropenone sensitization with weekly scalp DPC. The sample here was whole blood, taken in connection with sensitization to the hapten diphenylcyclopropenone (DPC). These receptors were obtained from a woman aged 18-29 years with alopecia areata. Some clones in this sample may be carry-over from other donors' samples.

This clonotype was observed a handful of times. The chain combines TRBV7-2 with TRBJ2-2; possibly TRBD1 for D (5 bases). From germline, CDR1 is SGHTA and CDR2 FQGNSA. This CDR3 region has 15 residues. The V end was cut by 1 base, the J end by 4 bases, with 10 bases between. CDR3 nucleotide sequence: TGTGCCAGCAGCTTAGTCCTAGGGGCCACCGGGGAGCTGTTTTTT. This encodes CASSLVLGATGELFF.

This clonotype showed up just a few times. The chain links TRBV20-1 to TRBJ2-7; 7 bases are shared with TRBD2. This CDR3 comprises 13 residues. V lost 0 bases and J lost 4; bases outside the gene matches: 3. The germline V gene has CDR1 DFQATT and CDR2 SNEGSKA (reference sequence). The CDR3 DNA follows: TGCAGTGCTAGAGACGGGGGGAAGTACGAGCAGTACTTC. It translates to CSARDGGKYEQYF.

This clonotype was counted at least ten times. V is TRBV7-3 and J is TRBJ2-6, with 7 positions matching TRBD1. Germline CDR1 and CDR2: SGHTA and FQGTGA. The CDR3 totals 17 residues. V lost 7 bases to trimming and J lost 5 bases; unmatched junction nucleotides: 14. For the CDR3, the DNA is TGTGCCAGCACCGCCTTAGGGGGCTCTTTGTGGGCCAACGTCCTGACTTTC. Translation gives CASTALGGSLWANVLTF.

The gene calls are TRBV7-9 and TRBJ1-2; TRBD1 matches 7 bases. Germline V gene lookup returns CDR1 SEHNR and CDR2 FQNEAQ (reference sequence). V dropped 5 bases and J dropped 6; count of bases not matched to a gene: 9. The CDR3 extends over 14 amino acids. This CDR3 is CASSLGTASHGYTF. The CDR3, as DNA: TGTGCCAGCAGCCTGGGGACAGCTTCACATGGCTACACCTTC.

This clonotype was counted at least ten times. The V and J genes are TRBV29-1 and TRBJ2-7, with 10 bases identical to TRBD1. Germline CDR1 is SQVTM and CDR2 is ANQGSEA. Trimming cost V 4 bases and J 5 bases; bases outside gene matches: 2. The CDR3 covers 12 residues. CDR3 coding DNA: TGCAGCGTTGTTGGACAGGGGGACGAGCAGTACTTC. This gives the protein CSVVGQGDEQYF.

This clonotype came up a few times. The rearrangement links TRBV18 to TRBJ1-1; D remains ambiguous. The CDR3 sequence is 14 residues long. Trimming stripped 2 bases from V and 2 bases from J, with 9 bases between. CDR1 and CDR2 (germline): KGHSH, LQKENI. CDR3 DNA sequence: TGTGCCAGCTCACCATTCCGGGAAAACACTGAAGCTTTCTTT. It encodes CASSPFRENTEAFF.

This clonotype was counted many times. This chain uses TRBV7-8 with TRBJ2-5, with 7 bases lining up with TRBD1. The CDR3 runs to 12 residues. From germline, CDR1 is SGHVS and CDR2 FQNEAQ. The V gene end was trimmed by 5 bases and the J gene end by 6 bases; junction bases not matched to a gene: 3. CDR3 sequence: CASSPGGKTQYF. The CDR3 DNA follows: TGTGCCAGCAGCCCAGGGGGTAAGACCCAGTACTTC.

This clonotype came up a few times. The chain is built from TRBV20-1 and TRBJ1-6, with D possibly TRBD1 on 6 matching bases. CDR3 size: 16 residues. In germline, CDR1 is DFQATT, CDR2 SNEGSKA (reference sequence). Between the trimmed V and J ends, which lost 0 bases and 7 bases, there was a span of 16 bases. As DNA, the CDR3 is TGCAGTGCTAGAGACCCCGGCGGACAGCCAAATTCACCCCTCCACTTT. Translating gives CSARDPGGQPNSPLHF.

This clonotype was seen a handful of times. The chain combines TRBV28 with TRBJ1-5; 8 bases match TRBD1. The V gene's germline CDR1 is MDHEN and CDR2 SYDVKM. The V gene end was trimmed by 5 bases and the J gene end by 3 bases; junction bases not matched to a gene: 9. The CDR3 extends over 16 amino acids. The CDR3 protein is CASSLDRGGTNQPQHF. In DNA form, the CDR3 reads TGTGCCAGCAGTCTCGACAGGGGAGGAACCAATCAGCCCCAGCATTTT. Using reference TRBV28 and TRBJ1-5 for the parts outside the CDR3, the full variable domain is DVKVTQSSRYLVKRTGEKVFLECVQDMDHENMFWYRQDPGLGLRLIYFSYDVKMKEKGDIPEGYSVSREKKERFSLILESASTNQTSMYLCASSLDRGGTNQPQHFGDGTRLSIL.

In its sample, this clonotype was seen a few times. The CDR3: CASSLVARVEAFF. In DNA form, the CDR3 reads TGTGCCAGCAGCTTAGTAGCCCGAGTCGAAGCTTTCTTT. The chain recombines TRBV7-9 with TRBJ1-1; no clear D gene. Germline assignment: CDR1 SEHNR and CDR2 FQNEAQ (reference sequence). The V end was cut by 1 base, the J end by 8 bases, with 11 bases between. There are 13 residues in the CDR3.

This clonotype appeared many times. The chain joins TRBV29-1 to TRBJ2-3, with 11 nucleotides matching TRBD2. The J segment lost 3 bases and the V segment lost 7 bases, leaving 3 bases of the junction unmatched. From germline, CDR1 is SQVTM and CDR2 ANQGSEA. The length of the CDR3 is 13 residues. The chain's CDR3 is CSALAGDTDTQYF. CDR3 DNA: TGCAGCGCACTAGCGGGGGATACAGATACGCAGTATTTT.

A few counts support this clonotype. The genes are TRBV6-2 or TRBV6-3 and TRBJ1-1; TRBD1 aligns across 8 bases. After removal of 0 bases from V and 6 bases from J, the junction contained 6 bases not matched to a gene. Germline-derived CDR1 and CDR2 are MNHEY and SVGEGT. The CDR3 contains 15 residues. The CDR3 coding sequence is TGTGCCAGCAGTTACTCTCCAGGGGGCAGAGCTGAAGCTTTCTTT. This codes for CASSYSPGGRAEAFF.

This clonotype was detected many times. The chain links TRBV7-2 to TRBJ1-5; a possible D gene is TRBD1 (6 bases). Per the germline V gene, CDR1 is SGHTA and CDR2 is FQGNSA. CDR3 length: 15 amino acids. Trimming stripped 2 bases from V and 0 bases from J, with 8 bases between. The CDR3 bases are TGTGCCAGCAGCTTAACAGGGAATAGCAATCAGCCCCAGCATTTT. Its protein product is CASSLTGNSNQPQHF.

This clonotype has a count of ten or more. The chain combines TRBV12-3 or TRBV12-4 with TRBJ2-5; D not resolved. CDR3 size: 13 residues. V lost 1 base to trimming and J lost 4 bases, with 7 bases between them. CDR3 in amino acids: CASSLVDTETQYF. CDR3 nucleotide sequence: TGTGCCAGCAGTTTAGTAGACACAGAGACCCAGTACTTC.

This clonotype was seen many times. This chain's CDR3 is CAISESRGGLGTQYF. The CDR3 DNA sequence: TGTGCCATCAGTGAGTCCCGGGGAGGTCTGGGGACGCAGTATTTT. The chain uses TRBV10-3 and TRBJ2-3, with D maybe TRBD2 (6 bases). The CDR3 loop spans 15 amino acids. V was shortened by 0 bases and J by 9 bases, with 16 bases between the two germline ends. Germline assignment: CDR1 ENHRY and CDR2 SYGVKD.

This clonotype has only a few counts. J is TRBJ1-1 and V is TRBV7-9; 7 bases line up with TRBD1. CDR1 SEHNR and CDR2 FQNEAQ come from the germline V gene (reference sequence). V shed 6 bases and J 10 bases; nucleotides not matched to a gene: 8. The CDR3 is made up of 12 amino acids. The CDR3 region is CASSYRDSSAFF. For the CDR3, the DNA is TGTGCCAGCAGTTATCGGGACAGTTCAGCTTTCTTT.

CDR3 nucleotide sequence: TGTGCCAGCAGTTTCCTCTCTCTGGGGGGGCCGGACACTGAAGCTTTCTTT. Its translation is CASSFLSLGGPDTEAFF. The rearrangement links TRBV28 to TRBJ1-1, with TRBD1 as a possible D gene (6 bases). Trimming removed 3 bases from V and 3 bases from J, with 20 bases in between. CDR1 is MDHEN, CDR2 SYDVKM, per germline. The CDR3 extends over 17 amino acids.

This clonotype has more than one count but fewer than ten. This chain connects TRBV4-3 to TRBJ2-1, with D hard to call. The CDR3 length is 12 residues. Per germline, CDR1 LGHNA and CDR2 YSLEER. With 1 base removed from V and 4 bases from J, the gap between germline ends came to 2 bases. This chain's CDR3 is CASSQGYNEQFF. CDR3 DNA sequence: TGCGCCAGCAGCCAAGGATACAATGAGCAGTTCTTC.

The V gene is TRBV7-3, the J gene TRBJ2-1; D remains ambiguous. Germline assignment: CDR1 SGHTA and CDR2 FQGTGA. The CDR3 loop spans 16 amino acids. The V gene lost 5 bases and the J gene lost 4 bases, with 18 bases spanning the gap. CDR3 bases: TGTGCCAGCAGCCCCCAACCCCAGTCCGGTTACAATGAGCAGTTCTTC. The encoded protein is CASSPQPQSGYNEQFF.

This clonotype was detected many times. This sequence joins TRBV12-3 or TRBV12-4 and TRBJ1-1; D is ambiguous. The germline V and J ends were trimmed by 2 bases and 5 bases, with 3 bases remaining between them. CDR3 length equals 11 residues. CDR3 protein: CASSLSTEAFF. CDR3 nucleotides: TGTGCCAGCAGTTTATCGACTGAAGCTTTCTTT.

This clonotype was observed at least ten times. This chain uses TRBV4-2 with TRBJ2-7; unclear D gene. Germline V lookup: CDR1 LGHNA, CDR2 YNFKEQ. Trimming took 2 bases from V and 6 from J, leaving 14 bases between them. This CDR3 is 14 amino acids long. Here the CDR3 reads CASSQFFRPTEQYF. The CDR3 nucleotides are TGTGCCAGCAGCCAATTTTTTAGGCCTACCGAGCAGTACTTC.

This clonotype appeared a few times. The chain employs TRBV20-1 and TRBJ2-3; 7 bases are shared with TRBD1. The CDR3 consists of 14 residues. Per germline, CDR1 DFQATT and CDR2 SNEGSKA (reference sequence). Trimming removed 6 bases from V and 5 bases from J; junction bases left unmatched: 11. The CDR3 sequence is CSAIDDRAQDTQYF. For the CDR3, the DNA is TGCAGTGCAATCGACGACAGGGCGCAAGATACGCAGTATTTT.

This clonotype has a handful of counts. The chain is built from TRBV5-1 and TRBJ2-5, with TRBD2 matching over 14 bases. The germline V gene encodes CDR1 SGHRS and CDR2 YFSETQ. The ends lost 8 bases at V and 1 base at J; junction bases unmatched: 16. The CDR3 sequence is 19 residues long. The CDR3 DNA reads TGCGCCAGTCGCCCCCGAGGGACTAGCGGGGGCCTACGCCAAGAGACCCAGTACTTC. Protein product: CASRPRGTSGGLRQETQYF.

This clonotype has more than one count but fewer than ten. The chain links TRBV6-5 to TRBJ2-3; D perhaps matches TRBD1 (5 bases). Trimming cost V 2 bases and J 2 bases, with 8 bases left between them. Germline V lookup: CDR1 MNHEY, CDR2 SVGAGI. The CDR3 is 14 residues long. The CDR3 loop reads CASSYAGNTDTQYF. The CDR3 region has the DNA TGTGCCAGCAGTTACGCAGGGAACACAGATACGCAGTATTTT.

This clonotype has ten or more counts. The chain couples TRBV3-1 to TRBJ2-5, with TRBD2 identical over 10 bases. V shed 1 base and J 4 bases; nucleotides not matched to a gene: 9. Germline CDR1 reads LGHDT; CDR2 reads YNNKEL (reference sequence). The CDR3 runs to 17 residues. In DNA, the CDR3 is TGTGCCAGCAGCCAAGGAGCGACCGGGACTAGCGCAGAGACCCAGTACTTC. This codes for CASSQGATGTSAETQYF.

The chain is built from TRBV9 and TRBJ1-2; no firm D call. The V and J ends lost 0 bases and 2 bases respectively, with 5 bases between them. The CDR3 consists of 13 residues. Germline loops: CDR1 SGDLS, CDR2 YYNGEE. In nucleotides, the CDR3 is TGTGCCAGCAGCGTAGCTCACAACTATGGCTACACCTTC. It codes for CASSVAHNYGYTF.

This clonotype has ten or more counts. The CDR3 sequence: CASSPRASHNEQFF. The CDR3 nucleotides are TGTGCCAGCAGCCCCCGGGCTAGCCACAATGAGCAGTTCTTC. V usage is TRBV7-3 and J usage is TRBJ2-1, with TRBD2 as a possible D gene (5 bases). The CDR3 consists of 14 residues. The germline V and J ends were trimmed by 5 bases and 5 bases, with 13 bases remaining between them. Germline V gene lookup returns CDR1 SGHTA and CDR2 FQGTGA.

The chain recombines TRBV5-1 with TRBJ2-2, with D unresolved. Trimming removed 2 bases at V and 5 bases at J, with 13 bases between. Germline V gene lookup returns CDR1 SGHRS and CDR2 YFSETQ. The CDR3 is 15 amino acids. CDR3 sequence (DNA): TGCGCCAGCAGCTTCACCCCTTGGGGTACCGGGGAGCTGTTTTTT. Protein sequence: CASSFTPWGTGELFF.

In this sample, this clonotype turned up a few times. This chain joins TRBV7-2 and TRBJ1-5, with D hard to call. This CDR3 has 15 amino acids. In germline, CDR1 is SGHTA, CDR2 FQGNSA. V lost 0 bases and J lost 0, with 6 bases in between. DNA for the CDR3: TGTGCCAGCAGCTTAGCGAGTGTTAGCAATCAGCCCCAGCATTTT. Translating gives CASSLASVSNQPQHF.